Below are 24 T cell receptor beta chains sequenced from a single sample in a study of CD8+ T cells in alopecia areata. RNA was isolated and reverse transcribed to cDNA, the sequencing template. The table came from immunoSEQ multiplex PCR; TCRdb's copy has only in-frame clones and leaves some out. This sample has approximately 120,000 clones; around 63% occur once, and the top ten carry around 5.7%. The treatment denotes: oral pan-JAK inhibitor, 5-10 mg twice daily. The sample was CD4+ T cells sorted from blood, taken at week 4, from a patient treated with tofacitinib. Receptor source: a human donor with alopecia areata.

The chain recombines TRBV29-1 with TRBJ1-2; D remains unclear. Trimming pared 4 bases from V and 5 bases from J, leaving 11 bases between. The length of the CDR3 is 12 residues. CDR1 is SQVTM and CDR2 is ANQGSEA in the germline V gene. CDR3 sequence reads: CSVGEFDYGYTF. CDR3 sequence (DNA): TGCAGCGTTGGGGAGTTCGATTATGGCTACACCTTC.

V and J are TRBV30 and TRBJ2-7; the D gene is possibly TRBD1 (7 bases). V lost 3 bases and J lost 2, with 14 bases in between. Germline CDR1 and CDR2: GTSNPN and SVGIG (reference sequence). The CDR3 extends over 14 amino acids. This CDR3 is CAWRSSGGTYEQYF. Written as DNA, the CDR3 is TGTGCCTGGAGATCTTCAGGGGGGACCTACGAGCAGTACTTC.

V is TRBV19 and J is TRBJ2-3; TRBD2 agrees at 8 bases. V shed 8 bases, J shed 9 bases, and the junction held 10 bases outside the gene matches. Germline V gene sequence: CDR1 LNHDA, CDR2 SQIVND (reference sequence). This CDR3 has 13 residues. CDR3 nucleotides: TGTGCCAGTTGTGCCGGGGGGGCGATCACGCAGTATTTT. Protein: CASCAGGAITQYF.

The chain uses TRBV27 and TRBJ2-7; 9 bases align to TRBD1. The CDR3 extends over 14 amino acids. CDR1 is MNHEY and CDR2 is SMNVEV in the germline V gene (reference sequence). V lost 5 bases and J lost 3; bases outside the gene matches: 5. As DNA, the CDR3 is TGTGCCAGCAGTGCGGGACAGGGAGGCTACGAGCAGTACTTC. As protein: CASSAGQGGYEQYF.

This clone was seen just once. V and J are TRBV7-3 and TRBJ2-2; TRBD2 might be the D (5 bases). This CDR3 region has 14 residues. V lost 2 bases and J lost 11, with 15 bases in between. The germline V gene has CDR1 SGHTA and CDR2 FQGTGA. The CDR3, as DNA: TGTGCCAGCAGCTTAGGTCGTCTAGCCAAAGAGCTGTTTTTT. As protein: CASSLGRLAKELFF.

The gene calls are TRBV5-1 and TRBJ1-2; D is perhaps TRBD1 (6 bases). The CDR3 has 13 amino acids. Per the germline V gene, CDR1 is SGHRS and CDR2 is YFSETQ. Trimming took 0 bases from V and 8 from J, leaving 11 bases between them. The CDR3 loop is CASSLEGGEGYTF. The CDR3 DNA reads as TGCGCCAGCAGCTTGGAAGGGGGAGAAGGCTACACCTTC.

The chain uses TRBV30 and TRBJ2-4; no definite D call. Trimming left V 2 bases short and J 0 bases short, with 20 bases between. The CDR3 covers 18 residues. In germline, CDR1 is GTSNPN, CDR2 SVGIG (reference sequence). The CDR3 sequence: CAWSSRYEAIQAKNIQYF. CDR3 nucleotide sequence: TGTGCCTGGAGTTCCCGGTATGAGGCGATACAAGCCAAAAACATTCAGTACTTC. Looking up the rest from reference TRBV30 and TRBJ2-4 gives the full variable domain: SQTIHQWPATLVQPVGSPLSLECTVEGTSNPNLYWYRQAAGRGLQLLFYSVGIGQISSEVPQNLSASRPQDRQFILSSKKLLLSDSGFYLCAWSSRYEAIQAKNIQYFGAGTRLSVL.

Here the CDR3 DNA reads TGTGCCAGCAGCGTGACAGGGGGCGCCTCCTACAATGAGCAGTTCTTC. This encodes CASSVTGGASYNEQFF. The genes are TRBV9 and TRBJ2-1, with TRBD1 matching over 10 bases. Trimming at V came to 2 bases and at J to 0 bases, leaving 2 bases not matched to a gene. This CDR3 has 16 amino acids. Germline CDR1 is SGDLS and CDR2 is YYNGEE. Full variable domain (missing parts from reference TRBV9 and TRBJ2-1): DSGVTQTPKHLITATGQRVTLRCSPRSGDLSVYWYQQSLDQGLQFLIQYYNGEERAKGNILERFSAQQFPDLHSELNLSSLELGDSALYFCASSVTGGASYNEQFFGPGTRLTVL.

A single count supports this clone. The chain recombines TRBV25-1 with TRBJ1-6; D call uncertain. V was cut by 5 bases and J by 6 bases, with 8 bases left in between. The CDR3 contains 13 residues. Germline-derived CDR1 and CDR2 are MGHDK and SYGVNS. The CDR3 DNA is TGTGCCAGCAGTCGACTGACTAATTCACCCCTCCACTTT. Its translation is CASSRLTNSPLHF.

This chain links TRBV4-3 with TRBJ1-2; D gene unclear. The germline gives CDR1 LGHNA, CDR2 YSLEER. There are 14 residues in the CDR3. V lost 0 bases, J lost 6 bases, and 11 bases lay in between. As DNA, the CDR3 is TGCGCCAGCAGCCAAGAAATTCTGGATGATGGCTACACCTTC. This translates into CASSQEILDDGYTF.

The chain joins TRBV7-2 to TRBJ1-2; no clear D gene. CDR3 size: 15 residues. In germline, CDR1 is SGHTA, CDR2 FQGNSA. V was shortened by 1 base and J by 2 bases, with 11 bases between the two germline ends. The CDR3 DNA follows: TGTGCCAGCAGCTTAGAGGCGGCTCCCAACTATGGCTACACCTTC. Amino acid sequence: CASSLEAAPNYGYTF.

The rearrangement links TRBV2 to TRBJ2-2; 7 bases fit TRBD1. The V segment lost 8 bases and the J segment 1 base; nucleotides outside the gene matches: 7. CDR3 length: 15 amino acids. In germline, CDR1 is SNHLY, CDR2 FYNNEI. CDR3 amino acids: CASPSGTENTGELFF. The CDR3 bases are TGTGCCAGCCCCTCCGGGACAGAGAACACCGGGGAGCTGTTTTTT.

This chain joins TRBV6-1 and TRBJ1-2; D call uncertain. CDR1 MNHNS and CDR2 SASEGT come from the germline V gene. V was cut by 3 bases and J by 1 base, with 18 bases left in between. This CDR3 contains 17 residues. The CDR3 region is CASSDTNPWGDNYGYTF. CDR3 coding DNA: TGTGCCAGCAGTGATACGAATCCCTGGGGAGATAACTATGGCTACACCTTC.

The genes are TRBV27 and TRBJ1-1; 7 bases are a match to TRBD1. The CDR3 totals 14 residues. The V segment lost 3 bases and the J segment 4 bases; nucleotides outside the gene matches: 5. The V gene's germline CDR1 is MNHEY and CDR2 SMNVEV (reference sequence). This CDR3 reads CASSFRQGGTEAFF. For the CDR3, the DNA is TGTGCCAGCAGTTTCCGCCAGGGGGGCACTGAAGCTTTCTTT.

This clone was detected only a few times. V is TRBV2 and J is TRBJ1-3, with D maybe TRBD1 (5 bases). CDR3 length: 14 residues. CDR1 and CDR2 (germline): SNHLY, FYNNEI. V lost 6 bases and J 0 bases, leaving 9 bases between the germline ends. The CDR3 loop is CASRVDSSGNTIYF. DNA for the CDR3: TGTGCCAGCAGAGTTGACAGCTCTGGAAACACCATATATTTT.

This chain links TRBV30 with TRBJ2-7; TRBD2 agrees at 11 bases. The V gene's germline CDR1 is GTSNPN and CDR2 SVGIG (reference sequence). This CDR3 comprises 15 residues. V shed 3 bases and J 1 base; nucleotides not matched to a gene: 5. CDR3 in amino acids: CAWRGTSGSSYEQYF. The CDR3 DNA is TGTGCCTGGAGGGGAACTAGCGGGAGTTCCTACGAGCAGTACTTC.

The CDR3 region is CASSGGTNNSPLHF. The CDR3 nucleotides are TGCGCCAGCAGCGGAGGCACCAATAATTCACCCCTCCACTTT. The chain links TRBV5-1 to TRBJ1-6; D is undetermined. There are 14 residues in the CDR3. Germline V CDR1 and CDR2: SGHRS, YFSETQ. Trimming took 4 bases from V and 5 from J, leaving 10 bases between them.

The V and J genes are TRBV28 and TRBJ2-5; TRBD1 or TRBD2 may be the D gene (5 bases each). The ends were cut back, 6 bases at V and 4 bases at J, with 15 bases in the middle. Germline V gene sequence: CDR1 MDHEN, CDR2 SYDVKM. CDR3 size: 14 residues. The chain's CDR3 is CASSLIGGPETQYF. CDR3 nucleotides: TGTGCCAGCAGCCTCATTGGGGGTCCAGAGACCCAGTACTTC. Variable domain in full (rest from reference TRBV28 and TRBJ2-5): DVKVTQSSRYLVKRTGEKVFLECVQDMDHENMFWYRQDPGLGLRLIYFSYDVKMKEKGDIPEGYSVSREKKERFSLILESASTNQTSMYLCASSLIGGPETQYFGPGTRLLVL.

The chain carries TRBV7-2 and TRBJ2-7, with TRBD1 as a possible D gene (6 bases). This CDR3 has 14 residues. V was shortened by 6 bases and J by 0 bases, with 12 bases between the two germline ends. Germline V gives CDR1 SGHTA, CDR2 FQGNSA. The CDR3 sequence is CASRPNRDSYEQYF. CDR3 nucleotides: TGTGCCAGCAGACCAAACAGGGACTCCTACGAGCAGTACTTC.

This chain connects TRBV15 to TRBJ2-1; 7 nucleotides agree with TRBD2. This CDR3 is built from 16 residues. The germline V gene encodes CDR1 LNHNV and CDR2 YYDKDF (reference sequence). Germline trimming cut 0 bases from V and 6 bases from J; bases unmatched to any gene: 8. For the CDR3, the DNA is TGTGCCACCAGCAGAGATCGCGGGAGCCCCGGCAATGAGCAGTTCTTC. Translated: CATSRDRGSPGNEQFF.

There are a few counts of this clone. The CDR3 nucleotides read TGTGCCAGCAGCCAAGGACCGGGACTAGCGGAAGAGACCCAGTACTTC. Translation: CASSQGPGLAEETQYF. The rearrangement joins TRBV4-2 to TRBJ2-5; 11 bases are a match to TRBD2. The CDR3 is 16 amino acids. The ends lost 1 base at V and 3 bases at J; junction bases unmatched: 4. CDR1 and CDR2 from the germline V gene are LGHNA and YNFKEQ.

For the CDR3, the DNA is TGTGCCAGCAGTCCCGACACCAGGAACACTGAAGCTTTCTTT. Its translation: CASSPDTRNTEAFF. V is TRBV27 and J is TRBJ1-1; D is unclear. Germline assignment: CDR1 MNHEY and CDR2 SMNVEV (reference sequence). The CDR3 runs to 14 residues. V shed 5 bases and J shed 1 base, with 11 bases lying between them.

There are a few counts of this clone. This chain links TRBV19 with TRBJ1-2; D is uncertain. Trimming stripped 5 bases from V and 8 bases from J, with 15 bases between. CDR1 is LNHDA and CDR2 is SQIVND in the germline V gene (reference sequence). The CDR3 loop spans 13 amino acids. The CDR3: CASSLLIAGGYTF. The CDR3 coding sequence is TGTGCCAGTAGTCTCTTGATTGCGGGCGGCTACACCTTC. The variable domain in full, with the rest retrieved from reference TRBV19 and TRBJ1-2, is DGGITQSPKYLFRKEGQNVTLSCEQNLNHDAMYWYRQDPGQGLRLIYYSQIVNDFQKGDIAEGYSVSREKKESFPLTVTSAQKNPTAFYLCASSLLIAGGYTFGSGTRLTVV.

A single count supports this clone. CDR3 nucleotides: TGCAGCGTTGTTAGGCGTCAGGGCACAGATACGCAGTATTTT. Amino acid sequence: CSVVRRQGTDTQYF. The chain is built from TRBV29-1 and TRBJ2-3; D is undetermined. CDR1 and CDR2 from the germline V gene are SQVTM and ANQGSEA. CDR3 length equals 14 residues. V lost 4 bases and J 1 base, leaving 12 bases between the germline ends.